These T cell receptor beta chains were read from a single sample in a study of glioma-infiltrating T cells. TCRdb redid the calling of the multiplex PCR reads with MiXCR, one entry per CDR3 protein. The sample carries around 93,000 distinct CDR3 sequences, 35% to 45% recorded once. The sample taken for sequencing was glioma tissue, nonneoplastic brain tissue, or PBMCs (not recorded which). The receptor source for this set is a human donor with low-grade glioma or glioblastoma, undergoing nonglioma brain surgery, or in good health (not recorded which). Each CDR3 is given without its conserved first and last residue.

V	J	length	CDR3
TRBV19	TRBJ2-7	11	ASSISWVSEQY
TRBV6-6	TRBJ1-5	14	ASSYSPRDGNQPKH
TRBV20-1	TRBJ1-1	14	GASSYSQPQNTEAF
TRBV9	TRBJ1-1	12	ASSVRPWNTEAF
TRBV18	TRBJ1-3	12	ASSPLDDGNTIY
TRBV5-6	TRBJ2-1	13	ASSLIGRDYNEQF
TRBV6-2/TRBV6-3	TRBJ2-1	16	ASSYPVGDTGAYNEQF
TRBV7-2	TRBJ2-5	12	ASSLTGTTGTQS
TRBV4-1	TRBJ2-7	11	ASSQEASYEQY
TRBV20-1	TRBJ1-2	14	SATGGTGNPNYGYT
TRBV14	TRBJ2-1	12	ASSLLAAYNEQF
TRBV28	TRBJ1-2	10	ASQRGNYGYN
TRBV6-2/TRBV6-3	TRBJ2-1	12	ASSYEVGLYEQF
TRBV2	TRBJ2-5	11	ASSQHSLETQY
TRBV28	TRBJ2-7	12	ASTTGTPWDEHY
TRBV7-2	TRBJ2-5	13	ASSLGQGAVETQY
TRBV7-6	TRBJ1-5	15	ASSLRSGQTSDQPQH